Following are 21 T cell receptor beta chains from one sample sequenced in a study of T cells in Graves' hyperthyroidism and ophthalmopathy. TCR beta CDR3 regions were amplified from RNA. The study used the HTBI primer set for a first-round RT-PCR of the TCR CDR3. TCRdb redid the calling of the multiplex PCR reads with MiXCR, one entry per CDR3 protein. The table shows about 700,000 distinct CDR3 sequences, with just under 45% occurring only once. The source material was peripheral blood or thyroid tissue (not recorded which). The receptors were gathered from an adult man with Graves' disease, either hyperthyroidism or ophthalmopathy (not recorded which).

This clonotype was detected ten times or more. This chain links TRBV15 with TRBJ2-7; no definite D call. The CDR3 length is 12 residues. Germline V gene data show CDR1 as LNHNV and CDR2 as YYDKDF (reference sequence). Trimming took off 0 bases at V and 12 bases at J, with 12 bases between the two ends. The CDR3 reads CATSRDLGSRYF. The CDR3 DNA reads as TGTGCCACCAGCAGAGATCTAGGCTCGAGGTACTTC.

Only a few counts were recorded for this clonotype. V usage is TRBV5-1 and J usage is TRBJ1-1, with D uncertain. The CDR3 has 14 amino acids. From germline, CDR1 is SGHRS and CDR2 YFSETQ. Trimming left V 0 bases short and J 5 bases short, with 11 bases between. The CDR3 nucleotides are TGCGCCAGCAGCTTGGGAGGTGGGTGGACTGAAGCTTTCTTT. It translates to CASSLGGGWTEAFF.

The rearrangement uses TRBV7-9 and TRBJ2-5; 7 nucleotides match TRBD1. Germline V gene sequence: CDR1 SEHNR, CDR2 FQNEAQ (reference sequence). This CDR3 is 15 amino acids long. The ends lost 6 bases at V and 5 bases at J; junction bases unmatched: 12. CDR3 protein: CASSGRQGPGETQYF. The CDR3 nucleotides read TGTGCCAGCAGTGGACGACAGGGCCCCGGGGAGACCCAGTACTTC.

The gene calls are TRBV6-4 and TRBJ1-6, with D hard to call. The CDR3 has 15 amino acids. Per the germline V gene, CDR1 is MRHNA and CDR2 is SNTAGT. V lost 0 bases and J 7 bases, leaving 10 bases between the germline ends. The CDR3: CASSDSGVSNSPLHF. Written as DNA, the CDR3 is TGTGCCAGCAGTGACTCCGGGGTTTCGAATTCACCCCTCCACTTT.

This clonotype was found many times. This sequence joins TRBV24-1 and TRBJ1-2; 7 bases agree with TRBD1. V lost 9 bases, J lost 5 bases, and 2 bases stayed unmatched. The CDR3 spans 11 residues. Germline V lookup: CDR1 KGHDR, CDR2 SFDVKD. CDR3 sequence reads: CATGTVYGYTF. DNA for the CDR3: TGTGCCACCGGGACAGTTTATGGCTACACCTTC.

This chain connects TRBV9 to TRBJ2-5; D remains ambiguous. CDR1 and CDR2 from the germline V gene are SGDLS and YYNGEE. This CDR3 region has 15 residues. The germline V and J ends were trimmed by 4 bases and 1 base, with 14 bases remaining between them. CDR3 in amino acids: CASSRPPGFQETQYF. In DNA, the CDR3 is TGTGCCAGCAGCCGTCCGCCCGGGTTCCAAGAGACCCAGTACTTC.

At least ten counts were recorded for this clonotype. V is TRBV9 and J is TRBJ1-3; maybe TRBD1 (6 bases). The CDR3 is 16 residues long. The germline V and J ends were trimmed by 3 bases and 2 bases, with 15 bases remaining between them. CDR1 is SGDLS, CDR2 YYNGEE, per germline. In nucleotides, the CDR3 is TGTGCCAGCAGCGCTTCGACGGGGGACACTGGAAACACCATATATTTT. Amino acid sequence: CASSASTGDTGNTIYF.

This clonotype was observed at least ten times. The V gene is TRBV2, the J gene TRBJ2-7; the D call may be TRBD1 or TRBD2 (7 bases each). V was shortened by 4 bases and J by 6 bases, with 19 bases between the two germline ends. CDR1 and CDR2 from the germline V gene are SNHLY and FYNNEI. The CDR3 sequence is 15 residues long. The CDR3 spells CASSADRVGEGEQYF. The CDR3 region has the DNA TGTGCCAGCAGTGCCGACAGGGTCGGGGAGGGCGAGCAGTACTTC. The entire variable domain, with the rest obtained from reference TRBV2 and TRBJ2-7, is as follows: EPEVTQTPSHQVTQMGQEVILRCVPISNHLYFYWYRQILGQKVEFLVSFYNNEISEKSEIFDDQFSVERPDGSNFTLKIRSTKLEDSAMYFCASSADRVGEGEQYFGPGTRLTVT.

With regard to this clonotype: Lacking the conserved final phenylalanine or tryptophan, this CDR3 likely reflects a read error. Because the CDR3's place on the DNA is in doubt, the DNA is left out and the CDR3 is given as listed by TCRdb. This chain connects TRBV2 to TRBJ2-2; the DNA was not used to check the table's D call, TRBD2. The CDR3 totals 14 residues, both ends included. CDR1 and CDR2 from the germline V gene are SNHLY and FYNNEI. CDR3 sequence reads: CASSPQGGDRGAVV.

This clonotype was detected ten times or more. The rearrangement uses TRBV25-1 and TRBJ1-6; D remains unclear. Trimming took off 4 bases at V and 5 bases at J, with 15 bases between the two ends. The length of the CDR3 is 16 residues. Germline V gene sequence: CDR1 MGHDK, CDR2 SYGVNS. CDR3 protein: CASSGTATLHNSPLHF. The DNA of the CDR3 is TGTGCCAGCAGTGGGACTGCCACCCTACATAATTCACCCCTCCACTTT.

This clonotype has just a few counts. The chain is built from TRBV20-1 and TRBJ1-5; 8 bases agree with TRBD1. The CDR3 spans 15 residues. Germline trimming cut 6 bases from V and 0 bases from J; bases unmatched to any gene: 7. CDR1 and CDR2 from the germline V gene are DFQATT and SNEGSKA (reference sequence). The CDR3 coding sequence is TGCAGTGCCCGACAGGGGTCAAATAGCAATCAGCCCCAGCATTTT. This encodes CSARQGSNSNQPQHF.

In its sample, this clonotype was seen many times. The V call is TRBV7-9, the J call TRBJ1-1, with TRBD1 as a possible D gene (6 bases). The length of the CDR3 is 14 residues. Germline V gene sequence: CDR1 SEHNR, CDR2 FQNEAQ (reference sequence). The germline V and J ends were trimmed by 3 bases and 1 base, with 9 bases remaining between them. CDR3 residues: CASSFRGGNTEAFF. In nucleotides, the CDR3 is TGTGCCAGCAGCTTTAGGGGGGGGAACACTGAAGCTTTCTTT.

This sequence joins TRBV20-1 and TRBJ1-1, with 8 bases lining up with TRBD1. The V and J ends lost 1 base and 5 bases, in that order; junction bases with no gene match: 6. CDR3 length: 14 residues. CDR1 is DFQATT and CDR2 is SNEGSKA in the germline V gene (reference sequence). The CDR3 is CSARAPTGATEAFF. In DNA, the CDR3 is TGCAGTGCTAGAGCTCCGACAGGGGCGACTGAAGCTTTCTTT.

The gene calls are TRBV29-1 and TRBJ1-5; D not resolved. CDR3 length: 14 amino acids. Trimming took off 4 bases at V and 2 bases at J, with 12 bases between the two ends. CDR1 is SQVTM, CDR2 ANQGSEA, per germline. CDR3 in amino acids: CSVALWQGNQPQHF. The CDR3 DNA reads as TGCAGCGTTGCACTTTGGCAGGGCAATCAGCCCCAGCATTTT.

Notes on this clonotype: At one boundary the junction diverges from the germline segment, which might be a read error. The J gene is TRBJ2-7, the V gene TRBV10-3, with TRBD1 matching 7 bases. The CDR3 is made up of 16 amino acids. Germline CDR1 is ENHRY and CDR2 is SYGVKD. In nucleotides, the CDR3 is TGTGCCAGCAGTTATTATCATCCCGGGACAGTGTACGAGCAGTACTTC. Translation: CASSYYHPGTVYEQYF.

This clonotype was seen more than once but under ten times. This CDR3 is CSARGSGFREGRDETQYF. CDR3 DNA sequence: TGCAGTGCTAGGGGGTCTGGATTCCGGGAGGGCCGTGATGAGACCCAGTACTTC. The chain couples TRBV20-1 to TRBJ2-5; 8 nucleotides match TRBD2. J lost 5 bases, V lost 3 bases, and 20 bases had no gene match. CDR1 and CDR2 from the germline V gene are DFQATT and SNEGSKA (reference sequence). The CDR3 contains 18 residues.

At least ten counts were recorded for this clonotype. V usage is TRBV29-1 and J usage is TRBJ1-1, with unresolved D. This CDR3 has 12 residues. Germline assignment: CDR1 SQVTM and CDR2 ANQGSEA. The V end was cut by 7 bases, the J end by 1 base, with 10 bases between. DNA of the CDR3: TGCAGCGGCATGAGAGGGAACACTGAAGCTTTCTTT. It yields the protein CSGMRGNTEAFF.

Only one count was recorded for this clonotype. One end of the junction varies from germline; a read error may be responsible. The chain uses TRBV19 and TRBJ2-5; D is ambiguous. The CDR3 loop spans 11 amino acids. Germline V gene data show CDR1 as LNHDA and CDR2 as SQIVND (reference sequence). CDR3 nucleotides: TGTGCCAGTAGTATCGAAGAGGCCCAGTACTTC. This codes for CASSIEEAQYF.

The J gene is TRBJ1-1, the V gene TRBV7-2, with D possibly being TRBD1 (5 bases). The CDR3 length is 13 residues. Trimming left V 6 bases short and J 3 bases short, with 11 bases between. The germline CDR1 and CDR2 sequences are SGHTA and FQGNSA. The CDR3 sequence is CASRWTPDTEAFF. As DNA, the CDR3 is TGTGCCAGCAGATGGACACCCGACACTGAAGCTTTCTTT.

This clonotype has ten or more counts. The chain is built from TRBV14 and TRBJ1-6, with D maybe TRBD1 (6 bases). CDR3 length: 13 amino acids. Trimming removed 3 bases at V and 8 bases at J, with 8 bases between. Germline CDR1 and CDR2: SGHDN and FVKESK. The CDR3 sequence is CASSQRGDSPLHF. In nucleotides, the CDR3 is TGTGCCAGCAGCCAGAGGGGGGATTCACCCCTCCACTTT.

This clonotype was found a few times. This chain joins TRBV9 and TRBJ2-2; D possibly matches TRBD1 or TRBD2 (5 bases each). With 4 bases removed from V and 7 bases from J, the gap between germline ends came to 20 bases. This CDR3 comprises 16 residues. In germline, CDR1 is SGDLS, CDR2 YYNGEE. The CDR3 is CASSPDGAVFGGELFF. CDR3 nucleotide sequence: TGTGCCAGCAGCCCAGACGGGGCTGTTTTCGGCGGGGAGCTGTTTTTT.